These T cell receptor beta chains were read from a single sample in a study of graft-versus-host responses after intestinal transplantation. Some clones are missing from TCRdb's copy, which holds only in-frame ones; the method was immunoSEQ multiplex PCR. Among 30,000 to 40,000 clones listed, about four fifths were seen once. The specimen was PBMCs, collected less than 1,400 days after transplant. These receptors all stem from a human patient who received an intestinal transplant, so some T cells may come from the graft donor. Each CDR3 is given with its conserved first and last residue. D genes are given only for firm matches. Part of the rows lack a size; the others show once, few, many or a class for expanded clones.

cdr3_aa: CASRLAGEGEQYF; cdr3_nt: TGTGCCAGCCGACTAGCGGGAGAAGGGGAGCAGTACTTC; v_call: TRBV2; j_call: TRBJ2-7; clone_size: once; d_call: TRBD2
cdr3_aa: CASSPGLNSGNTIYF; cdr3_nt: TGTGCCAGCAGCCCGGGACTGAACTCTGGAAACACCATATATTTT; v_call: TRBV7-9; j_call: TRBJ1-3; clone_size: NA; d_call: NA
cdr3_aa: CASSPSIAEPSNEQFF; cdr3_nt: TGTGCCAGCAGCCCCTCAATAGCGGAACCCTCAAATGAGCAGTTCTTC; v_call: TRBV28; j_call: TRBJ2-1; clone_size: NA; d_call: NA
cdr3_aa: CASSIEAGSFYEQYF; cdr3_nt: TGTGCCAGTAGTATAGAGGCCGGCTCCTTCTACGAGCAGTACTTC; v_call: TRBV19; j_call: TRBJ2-7; clone_size: NA; d_call: NA
cdr3_aa: CASSVVPDTGELFF; cdr3_nt: TGTGCCAGCAGCGTTGTGCCGGACACCGGGGAGCTGTTTTTT; v_call: TRBV9; j_call: TRBJ2-2; clone_size: few; d_call: NA
cdr3_aa: CASSSGTGVFLSGANVLTF; cdr3_nt: TGTGCCAGCAGCTCCGGGACAGGTGTTTTCCTCTCTGGGGCCAACGTCCTGACTTTC; v_call: TRBV5-6; j_call: TRBJ2-6; clone_size: once; d_call: TRBD1
cdr3_aa: CASRDAGIKFF; cdr3_nt: TGCGCCAGCCGTGACGCAGGGATTAAGTTCTTC; v_call: TRBV5-1; j_call: TRBJ2-1; clone_size: NA; d_call: NA
cdr3_aa: CASSLGGLGDEKLFF; cdr3_nt: TGCGCCAGCAGCTTGGGAGGCCTAGGGGATGAAAAACTGTTTTTT; v_call: TRBV5-1; j_call: TRBJ1-4; clone_size: once; d_call: NA
cdr3_aa: CASSVTGSANYGYTF; cdr3_nt: TGTGCCAGCAGCGTTACAGGATCAGCTAACTATGGCTACACCTTC; v_call: TRBV9; j_call: TRBJ1-2; clone_size: few; d_call: NA
cdr3_aa: CASSESHASTDTQYF; cdr3_nt: TGTGCCAGCAGTGAGTCACACGCTAGCACAGATACGCAGTATTTT; v_call: TRBV6-4; j_call: TRBJ2-3; clone_size: few; d_call: NA
cdr3_aa: CASSEGIMNTGELFF; cdr3_nt: TGTGCCAGCAGCGAAGGGATCATGAACACCGGGGAGCTGTTTTTT; v_call: TRBV5-4; j_call: TRBJ2-2; clone_size: NA; d_call: NA
cdr3_aa: CASSPRRNEQFF; cdr3_nt: TGTGCCAGCAGCCCCAGACGCAACGAGCAGTTCTTC; v_call: TRBV28; j_call: TRBJ2-1; clone_size: NA; d_call: NA
cdr3_aa: CASSQDPATGNYGYTF; cdr3_nt: TGCGCCAGCAGCCAAGATCCCGCGACCGGGAACTATGGCTACACCTTC; v_call: TRBV4-1; j_call: TRBJ1-2; clone_size: NA; d_call: NA